This T cell receptor (beta chain) appears in the sequencing data of a study of blood T cell repertoires in COVID-19. Background on the study: Italy, Spain and the United States were the sources of the convalescent and acute COVID-19 samples. PBMCs, B-cell-depleted T cells, or T cells were the source of the cDNA or gDNA that made up the material.

Clones were sequenced by immunoSEQ multiplex PCR, and TCRdb holds only the in-frame ones, with some missing. The sample includes 300,000 to 500,000 clones, around 89% of them seen just once. Trimming cost V 4 bases and J 2 bases, with 7 bases left between them. The germline V gene has CDR1 KGHDR and CDR2 SFDVKD. The CDR3 runs 14 residues. Study members were between roughly 18 and 89 years old and lived in 24 US regions. Grouping used clinical history reported by participants in a survey and questionnaire. The sequence came from a woman in her twenties or thirties with acute COVID-19. The sequenced sample consisted of PBMCs or T cells enriched from blood (not recorded which). V gene TRBV24-1 combines with J gene TRBJ2-2, with unresolved D. This chain's CDR3 is CATSDPLNTGELFF. The CDR3 region has the DNA TGTGCCACCAGTGACCCCCTCAACACCGGGGAGCTGTTTTTT.